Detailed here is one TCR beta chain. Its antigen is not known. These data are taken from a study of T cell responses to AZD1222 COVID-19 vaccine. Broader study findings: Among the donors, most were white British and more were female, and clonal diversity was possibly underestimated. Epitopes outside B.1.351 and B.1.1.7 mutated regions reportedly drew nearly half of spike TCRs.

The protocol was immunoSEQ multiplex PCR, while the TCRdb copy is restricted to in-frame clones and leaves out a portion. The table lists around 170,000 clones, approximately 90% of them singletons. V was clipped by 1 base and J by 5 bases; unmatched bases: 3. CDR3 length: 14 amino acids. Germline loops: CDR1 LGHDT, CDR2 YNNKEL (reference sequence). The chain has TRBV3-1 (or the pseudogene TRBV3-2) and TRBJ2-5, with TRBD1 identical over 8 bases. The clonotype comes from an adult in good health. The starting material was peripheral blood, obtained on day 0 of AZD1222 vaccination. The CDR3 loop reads CASSQGAGGETQYF. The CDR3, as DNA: TGTGCCAGCAGCCAAGGGGCAGGGGGCGAGACCCAGTACTTC.